This TCR beta chain was recovered during a study of esophageal squamous cell carcinoma under preoperative chemotherapy. TCRdb called the PCR reads again in MiXCR, with one record for every CDR3 protein. Of about 30,000 distinct CDR3 sequences listed, less than 55% were seen once; the top ten hold roughly 12%. This CDR3 is 15 amino acids long. Losses at the gene ends were 0 bases for V and 5 bases for J; bases not matched to a gene: 4. Germline V lookup: CDR1 SGHNT, CDR2 YENEEA. Time point of the sample: before preoperative PTX-NDP chemotherapy. This clonotype was seen repeatedly, ten times or more. The gene calls are TRBV11-3 and TRBJ2-1, with 7 bases fitting TRBD2. Sample collection was performed from a patient given preoperative chemotherapy. This sequence originates from a human donor with esophageal squamous cell carcinoma. The donor label of this sample is uncertain. The CDR3 sequence: CASSLEGGSDNEQFF. Written as DNA, the CDR3 is TGTGCCAGCAGCTTAGAGGGCGGGAGCGACAATGAGCAGTTCTTC. Full variable domain (missing parts from reference TRBV11-3 and TRBJ2-1): EAGVVQSPRYKIIEKKQPVAFWCNPISGHNTLYWYLQNLGQGPELLIRYENEEAVDDSQLPKDRFSAERLKGVDSTLKIQPAELGDSAVYLCASSLEGGSDNEQFFGPGTRLTVL.